This T cell receptor (beta chain) was sequenced in a study of CD4+ T cells in melanoma. Germline-derived CDR1 and CDR2 are WNHNN and SYGVQD (reference sequence). The CDR3 extends over 13 amino acids. J gave up 6 bases and V 6 bases, and 4 bases lay outside the gene matches. The assay was immunoSEQ multiplex PCR, and TCRdb's table has in-frame clones only and misses some. Altogether about 140,000 clones are present, roughly 91% being singletons, with the ten largest covering roughly 1.4%. The receptor's source is a human donor with melanoma. This chain connects TRBV10-1 to TRBJ2-7, with 11 nucleotides matching TRBD2. The CDR3 region is CASSRLAGSEQYF. CDR3 nucleotide sequence: TGCGCCAGCAGCCGACTAGCGGGGAGCGAGCAGTACTTC.